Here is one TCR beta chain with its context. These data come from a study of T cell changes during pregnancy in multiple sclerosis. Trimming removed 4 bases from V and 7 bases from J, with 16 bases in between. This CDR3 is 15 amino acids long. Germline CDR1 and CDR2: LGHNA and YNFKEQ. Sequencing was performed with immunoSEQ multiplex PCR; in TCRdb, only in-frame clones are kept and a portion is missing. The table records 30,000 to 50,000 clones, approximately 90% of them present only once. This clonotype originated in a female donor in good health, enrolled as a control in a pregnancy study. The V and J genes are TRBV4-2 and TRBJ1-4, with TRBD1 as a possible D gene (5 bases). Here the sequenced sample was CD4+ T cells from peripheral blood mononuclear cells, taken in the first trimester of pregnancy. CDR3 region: CASSRNSGLGEKLFF. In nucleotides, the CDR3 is TGTGCCAGCAGCCGAAATTCAGGGCTAGGTGAAAAACTGTTTTTT.